This T cell receptor beta chain is from a study of regulatory T cells in long-lasting Graves disease. Arm-PCR of CDR3 regions with iRepertoire HTBI primers generated TCR beta libraries. Via MiXCR, TCRdb re-called the multiplex PCR reads, giving one row per CDR3 protein. Altogether about 430,000 distinct CDR3 sequences are present, 15% being singletons, with the ten largest covering over 7.5%. Germline V CDR1 and CDR2: SGHRS, YFSETQ. This CDR3 has 15 amino acids. V lost 2 bases, J lost 1 base, and 6 bases stayed unmatched. The table lists this clonotype with many counts. Its antigen remains unidentified. As for time point: newly diagnosed GD, antithyroid drugs for less than 3 months. Researchers made the TCR library from RNA that was extracted from PBMCs. Patients came through an endocrinology department, and that department was in Xi'an, China. Study-wide results and limits: Under persistent disease, TRBV28, TRBJ1-2 and TRBJ2-5 were used preferentially.

This sample was also put to use in a study of T cells in Graves' hyperthyroidism and ophthalmopathy. That investigation notes: The TCR CDR3 was amplified in a first-round RT-PCR using the HTBI primer set. Most thyroid clonotypes with frequency above 0.001 were detected in blood.

Sequenced here: peripheral blood mononuclear cells (PBMCs), sampled at new diagnosis, from a patient treated with antithyroid drugs. The TCR sequence derives from a woman in her thirties or forties with Graves disease. The V gene is TRBV5-1, the J gene TRBJ2-7, with 7 bases aligning to TRBD2. CDR3 in DNA: TGCGCCAGCAGCTTCGGGGGGACGGTGTCCTACGAGCAGTACTTC. Amino acids: CASSFGGTVSYEQYF.